The 29 T cell receptor beta chains below come from one sample, sequenced in a study of cytomegalovirus exposure and HLA in healthy donors. Amplification used 60 Vbeta primers and 13 Jbeta primers. Sequenced by immunoSEQ multiplex PCR; TCRdb stores in-frame clones only, minus some. The sample lists fewer than 250,000 clones, 70% to 90% occurring once. Source material: PBMCs. The receptors derive from a human donor in good health.

This chain joins TRBV11-3 and TRBJ2-1; no definite D call. V was shortened by 0 bases and J by 10 bases, with 4 bases between the two germline ends. CDR1 is SGHNT and CDR2 is YENEEA in the germline V gene. CDR3 length equals 11 residues. For the CDR3, the DNA is TGTGCCAGCAGCTTAGAGCAGGAGCAGTTCTTC. Its translation is CASSLEQEQFF.

This chain links TRBV20-1 with TRBJ2-7; tentatively, D is TRBD1 (5 bases). The CDR3 spans 11 residues. Trimming shortened V by 1 base and J by 6 bases, and 7 bases separated the two germline ends. Germline loops: CDR1 DFQATT, CDR2 SNEGSKA (reference sequence). CDR3 protein: CSARGQLEQYF. CDR3 coding DNA: TGCAGTGCTAGAGGACAGCTCGAGCAGTACTTC.

This chain uses TRBV19 with TRBJ2-1; 7 bases map to TRBD2. The CDR3 loop spans 16 amino acids. From germline, CDR1 is LNHDA and CDR2 SQIVND (reference sequence). The junction had 15 bases not matched to a gene; V was cut back by 5 bases and J by 8 bases. DNA for the CDR3: TGTGCCAGTAGTGGGGAAGCGGGACGAGGATGGGATGAGCAGTTCTTC. Its protein product is CASSGEAGRGWDEQFF. Variable domain in full (rest from reference TRBV19 and TRBJ2-1): DGGITQSPKYLFRKEGQNVTLSCEQNLNHDAMYWYRQDPGQGLRLIYYSQIVNDFQKGDIAEGYSVSREKKESFPLTVTSAQKNPTAFYLCASSGEAGRGWDEQFFGPGTRLTVL.

This chain uses TRBV2 with TRBJ1-2; 8 bases are a match to TRBD1. The CDR3 runs to 15 residues. Trimming cost V 5 bases and J 4 bases; bases outside gene matches: 9. Germline lookup yields CDR1 SNHLY and CDR2 FYNNEI. The CDR3 reads CASSPLTGATYGYTF. CDR3 coding DNA: TGTGCCAGCAGTCCCCTGACAGGGGCGACCTATGGCTACACCTTC.

The chain recombines TRBV5-5 with TRBJ1-2; D gene ambiguous. The CDR3 sequence is 14 residues long. V lost 2 bases and J lost 4, with 12 bases in between. Germline CDR1 and CDR2: SGHKS and YYEKEE (reference sequence). The CDR3 sequence is CASSFEGMVYGYTF. The CDR3 nucleotides are TGTGCCAGCAGCTTTGAGGGTATGGTCTATGGCTACACCTTC.

V and J are TRBV2 and TRBJ2-5; 11 nucleotides agree with TRBD2. Germline lookup yields CDR1 SNHLY and CDR2 FYNNEI. Trimming took 9 bases from V and 5 from J; bases not matched to a gene: 5. CDR3 size: 13 residues. The CDR3 protein is CASWPSGRETQYF. CDR3 coding DNA: TGTGCCAGTTGGCCTAGCGGGAGGGAGACCCAGTACTTC.

J is TRBJ2-7 and V is TRBV2; D is unresolved. Germline loops: CDR1 SNHLY, CDR2 FYNNEI. Trimming cost V 6 bases and J 6 bases, with 9 bases left between them. This CDR3 region has 11 residues. This CDR3 is CASREPTEQYF. Here the CDR3 DNA reads TGTGCCAGCAGGGAACCTACCGAGCAGTACTTC.

The gene calls are TRBV2 and TRBJ1-2; D gene uncertain. Germline V gene data show CDR1 as SNHLY and CDR2 as FYNNEI. The CDR3 loop spans 12 amino acids. Between the trimmed V and J ends, which lost 6 bases and 8 bases, there was a span of 13 bases. CDR3: CASRPEGRGYTF. The CDR3 bases are TGTGCCAGCAGACCCGAGGGTCGGGGCTACACCTTC.

The rearrangement uses TRBV19 and TRBJ1-1, with D possibly matching TRBD1 (5 bases). The CDR3 has 12 residues. Trimming shortened V by 4 bases and J by 6 bases, and 9 bases separated the two germline ends. Germline V gives CDR1 LNHDA, CDR2 SQIVND (reference sequence). The CDR3 sequence is CASSTGRPEAFF. The CDR3 DNA is TGTGCCAGTAGTACAGGGCGCCCTGAAGCTTTCTTT. The full variable domain, rest sourced from reference TRBV19 and TRBJ1-1, is DGGITQSPKYLFRKEGQNVTLSCEQNLNHDAMYWYRQDPGQGLRLIYYSQIVNDFQKGDIAEGYSVSREKKESFPLTVTSAQKNPTAFYLCASSTGRPEAFFGQGTRLTVV.

This chain uses TRBV19 with TRBJ1-2, with D possibly matching TRBD1 (5 bases). This CDR3 spans 15 amino acids. Germline values: CDR1 LNHDA, CDR2 SQIVND (reference sequence). The germline V and J ends were trimmed by 4 bases and 5 bases, with 17 bases remaining between them. The CDR3 region has the DNA TGTGCCAGTAGTACCCCAGTGAGGACAATTTATGGCTACACCTTC. Amino acids: CASSTPVRTIYGYTF.

This chain links TRBV14 with TRBJ2-7; 7 bases fit TRBD1. The germline gives CDR1 SGHDN, CDR2 FVKESK. With V trimmed by 5 bases and J by 5 bases, 9 bases remained unmatched. The CDR3 consists of 14 residues. The CDR3 nucleotides read TGTGCCAGCAGCTTAACCTACAGGGGCCACGAGCAGTACTTC. Amino acids: CASSLTYRGHEQYF.

The V and J genes are TRBV29-1 and TRBJ2-2; TRBD1 matches at 7 bases. Germline V gene data show CDR1 as SQVTM and CDR2 as ANQGSEA. Trimming at V came to 4 bases and at J to 7 bases, leaving 6 bases not matched to a gene. The CDR3 has 13 amino acids. The CDR3 nucleotides read TGCAGCGTTGTCGGGACAGCTGGCGGGGAGCTGTTTTTT. This translates into CSVVGTAGGELFF.

CDR3 protein: CASSPPLGDSDADTQYF. Written as DNA, the CDR3 is TGTGCCAGCTCACCACCCCTTGGGGACAGCGACGCAGATACGCAGTATTTT. The V gene is TRBV18, the J gene TRBJ2-3; 7 bases align to TRBD1. The germline V gene encodes CDR1 KGHSH and CDR2 LQKENI. This CDR3 region has 17 residues. The V segment lost 0 bases and the J segment 4 bases; nucleotides outside the gene matches: 10. Based on the CDR3 plus reference TRBV18 and TRBJ2-3, the full variable domain is NAGVMQNPRHLVRRRGQEARLRCSPMKGHSHVYWYRQLPEEGLKFMVYLQKENIIDESGMPKERFSAEFPKEGPSILRIQQVVRGDSAAYFCASSPPLGDSDADTQYFGPGTRLTVL.

The J gene is TRBJ2-7, the V gene TRBV9, with a tentative D call TRBD1 (6 bases). This CDR3 has 14 amino acids. Trimming removed 0 bases from V and 2 bases from J, with 9 bases in between. The germline V gene has CDR1 SGDLS and CDR2 YYNGEE. The CDR3 region is CASSVAEGAYEQYF. DNA for the CDR3: TGTGCCAGCAGCGTAGCCGAGGGGGCCTACGAGCAGTACTTC. The complete variable domain, with remaining parts taken from reference TRBV9 and TRBJ2-7, reads DSGVTQTPKHLITATGQRVTLRCSPRSGDLSVYWYQQSLDQGLQFLIQYYNGEERAKGNILERFSAQQFPDLHSELNLSSLELGDSALYFCASSVAEGAYEQYFGPGTRLTVT.

The V call is TRBV19, the J call TRBJ1-1; TRBD1 is a possible D gene (5 bases). V was clipped by 3 bases and J by 1 base, with 6 bases between them. This CDR3 has 13 amino acids. Germline V gene data show CDR1 as LNHDA and CDR2 as SQIVND (reference sequence). CDR3 residues: CASSMQGNTEAFF. The CDR3 DNA reads TGTGCCAGTAGTATGCAGGGGAACACTGAAGCTTTCTTT.

The V gene is TRBV29-1, the J gene TRBJ2-7; maybe TRBD2 (5 bases). Germline V gene lookup returns CDR1 SQVTM and CDR2 ANQGSEA. The V end was cut by 3 bases, the J end by 0 bases, with 9 bases between. The CDR3 totals 13 residues. In DNA, the CDR3 is TGCAGCGTTGAGGACTCGGGCTCCTACGAGCAGTACTTC. This encodes CSVEDSGSYEQYF.

The chain recombines TRBV7-2 with TRBJ2-3, with 7 bases fitting TRBD2. V lost 2 bases to trimming and J lost 1 base; unmatched junction nucleotides: 3. The CDR3 length is 15 residues. CDR1 is SGHTA, CDR2 FQGNSA, per germline. CDR3 nucleotides: TGTGCCAGCAGCTTAATCGCGGGAGGCACAGATACGCAGTATTTT. Amino acid sequence: CASSLIAGGTDTQYF.

This clone was observed a few times. The chain links TRBV7-9 to TRBJ2-7; TRBD1 agrees at 8 bases. The V gene's germline CDR1 is SEHNR and CDR2 FQNEAQ (reference sequence). The CDR3 has 15 residues. V was clipped by 5 bases and J by 4 bases; unmatched bases: 10. The CDR3 DNA follows: TGTGCCAGCAGCCCGTCGGCAGGGGGCTTTTACGAGCAGTACTTC. This codes for CASSPSAGGFYEQYF.

V gene TRBV27 combines with J gene TRBJ2-1; 8 positions agree with TRBD1. The CDR3 sequence is 12 residues long. Unmatched junction bases numbered 4, after V lost 6 bases and J lost 9 bases. CDR1 and CDR2 (germline): MNHEY, SMNVEV (reference sequence). This CDR3 reads CASSRTGGEQFF. The CDR3 nucleotides are TGTGCCAGCAGCCGAACAGGGGGTGAGCAGTTCTTC.

The CDR3 loop reads CASRKGLIGKDTQYF. DNA for the CDR3: TGCGCCAGCAGAAAAGGACTTATAGGGAAAGATACGCAGTATTTT. V is TRBV4-1 and J is TRBJ2-3; possibly TRBD2 for D (5 bases). The germline V and J ends were trimmed by 6 bases and 5 bases, with 18 bases remaining between them. Germline loops: CDR1 MGHRA, CDR2 YSYEKL. The CDR3 extends over 15 amino acids.

The chain couples TRBV7-8 to TRBJ2-1; tentatively, D is TRBD1 (5 bases). V gave up 5 bases and J gave up 4 bases, with 15 bases separating them. The germline gives CDR1 SGHVS, CDR2 FQNEAQ. The CDR3 runs to 15 residues. CDR3 amino acids: CASSLSSTVYNEQFF. DNA of the CDR3: TGTGCCAGCAGCCTTAGCTCGACAGTTTACAATGAGCAGTTCTTC.

The V call is TRBV30, the J call TRBJ2-7; TRBD1 is a possible D gene (6 bases). CDR3 size: 13 residues. Germline values: CDR1 GTSNPN, CDR2 SVGIG (reference sequence). Deletions cut 1 base from V and 3 bases from J, with 10 bases between. Here the CDR3 reads CAWSARDNYEQYF. CDR3 in DNA: TGTGCCTGGAGTGCCCGGGACAACTACGAGCAGTACTTC.

The chain joins TRBV28 to TRBJ2-1; tentatively, D is TRBD2 (6 bases). The germline V gene encodes CDR1 MDHEN and CDR2 SYDVKM. There are 16 residues in the CDR3. The V end lost 5 bases, the J end lost 0 bases, and 14 bases lay between the germline ends. This chain's CDR3 is CASSLTRESSYNEQFF. CDR3 sequence (DNA): TGTGCCAGCAGTCTCACACGGGAGTCCTCCTACAATGAGCAGTTCTTC.

The V gene is TRBV6-5, the J gene TRBJ2-1, with 8 bases lining up with TRBD2. Germline CDR1 reads MNHEY; CDR2 reads SVGAGI. This CDR3 has 15 amino acids. The V gene end was trimmed by 2 bases and the J gene end by 3 bases; junction bases not matched to a gene: 3. In DNA, the CDR3 is TGTGCCAGCAGTTACACCGGGACTAGCTACAATGAGCAGTTCTTC. Its protein is CASSYTGTSYNEQFF.

This clone was seen a single time. This chain joins TRBV4-3 and TRBJ2-7, with D tentatively TRBD2 (5 bases). This CDR3 comprises 14 residues. Trimming took off 1 base at V and 4 bases at J, with 11 bases between the two ends. Germline lookup yields CDR1 LGHNA and CDR2 YSLEER. This CDR3 is CASSQVEGSYEQYF. In DNA form, the CDR3 reads TGCGCCAGCAGCCAAGTAGAGGGTTCGTACGAGCAGTACTTC.

This clone was detected only once. The chain combines TRBV4-3 with TRBJ1-1; 11 positions match TRBD1. The CDR3 runs 14 residues. Unmatched junction bases numbered 5, after V lost 4 bases and J lost 7 bases. CDR1 and CDR2 (germline): LGHNA, YSLEER. Here the CDR3 reads CASSPGTGGFEAFF. The CDR3 region has the DNA TGCGCCAGCAGCCCCGGGACAGGGGGATTTGAAGCTTTCTTT.

V is TRBV29-1 and J is TRBJ2-7, with 9 bases that match TRBD1. The germline gives CDR1 SQVTM, CDR2 ANQGSEA. The CDR3 covers 13 residues. V dropped 3 bases and J dropped 2; count of bases not matched to a gene: 2. In nucleotides, the CDR3 is TGCAGCGTTGAGGGACAGGGAACCTACGAGCAGTACTTC. Protein: CSVEGQGTYEQYF.

The rearrangement uses TRBV5-1 and TRBJ2-7; 11 nucleotides line up with TRBD1. Trimming removed 4 bases from V and 5 bases from J; junction bases left unmatched: 5. Germline loops: CDR1 SGHRS, CDR2 YFSETQ. CDR3 size: 14 residues. CDR3 region: CASSEGQGAHEQYF. CDR3 nucleotide sequence: TGCGCCAGCAGCGAAGGACAGGGGGCCCACGAGCAGTACTTC.

J is TRBJ2-5 and V is TRBV7-6, with TRBD2 identical over 7 bases. Trimming cost V 5 bases and J 7 bases; bases outside gene matches: 10. The CDR3 loop spans 14 amino acids. CDR1 is SGHVS, CDR2 FNYEAQ, per germline. This CDR3 reads CASSRWAGVGTQYF. In DNA, the CDR3 is TGTGCCAGCAGCCGTTGGGCGGGAGTAGGGACCCAGTACTTC.